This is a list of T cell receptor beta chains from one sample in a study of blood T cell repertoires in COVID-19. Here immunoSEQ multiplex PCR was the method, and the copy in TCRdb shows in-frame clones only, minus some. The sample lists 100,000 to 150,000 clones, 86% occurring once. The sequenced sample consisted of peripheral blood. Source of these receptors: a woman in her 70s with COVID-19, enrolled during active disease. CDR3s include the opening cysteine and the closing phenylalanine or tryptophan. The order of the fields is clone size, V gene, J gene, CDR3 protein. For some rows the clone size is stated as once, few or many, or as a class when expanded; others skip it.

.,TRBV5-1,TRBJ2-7,CASSLAWGTGDSYEQYF
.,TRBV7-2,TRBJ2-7,CASSLGRGKSYEQYF
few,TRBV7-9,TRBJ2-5,CASSLYFQGHGETQYF
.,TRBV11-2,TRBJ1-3,CASSISGTGNTIYF
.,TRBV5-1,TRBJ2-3,CASSPPIADTQYF
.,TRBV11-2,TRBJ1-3,CAGKPGYSGNTIYF
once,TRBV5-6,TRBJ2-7,CASSLGGGSYEQYF
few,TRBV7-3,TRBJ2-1,CASSLALAGGNEQFF
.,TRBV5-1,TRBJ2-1,CASRAGAGGGYEQFF
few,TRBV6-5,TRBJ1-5,CASSSGTDNQPQHF
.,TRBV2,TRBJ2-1,CASKSLAVGEQFF
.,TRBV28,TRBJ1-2,CASNWDRDNYGYTF
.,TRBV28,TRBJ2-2,CASHTGVGRELFF
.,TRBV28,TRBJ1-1,CASQRGRDGEAFF
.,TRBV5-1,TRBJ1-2,CASSFGAEYGYTF
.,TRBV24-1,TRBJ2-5,CATSDLGAPSGETQYF
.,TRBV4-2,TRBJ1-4,CASSQDQGFNEKLFF
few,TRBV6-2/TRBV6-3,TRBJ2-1,CASSDSGTEQFF
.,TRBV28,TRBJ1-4,CASSSVGMETNEKLFF
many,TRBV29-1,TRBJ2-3,CSVAAAGGISDTQYF
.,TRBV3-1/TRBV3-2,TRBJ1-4,CASSQESIATNEKLFF
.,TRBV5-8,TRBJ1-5,CASSYRNQPQHF
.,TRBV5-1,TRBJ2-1,CASSLEQGADEQFF
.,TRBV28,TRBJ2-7,CASSAGSRPQNF
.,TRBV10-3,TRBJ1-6,CAISDPGIGNSPLHF
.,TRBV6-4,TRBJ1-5,CASSEQNSNQPQHF
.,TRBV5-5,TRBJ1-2,CASIGTVNYGYTF
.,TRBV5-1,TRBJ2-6,CASSQRAGSGYKQAGANVLTF
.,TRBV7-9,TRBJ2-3,CASSLSADTDTQYF
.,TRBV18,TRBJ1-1,CASSPRTGPNTEAFF
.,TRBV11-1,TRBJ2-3,CASSGVPDSRTDTQYF
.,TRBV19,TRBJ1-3,CASSITPGRRRNTIYF
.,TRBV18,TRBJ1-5,CASSQEVTGRPMRYSNQPQHF
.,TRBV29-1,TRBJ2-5,CSVVFWRGTQETQYF
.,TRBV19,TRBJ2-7,CASSITAGLPLKGEQYF